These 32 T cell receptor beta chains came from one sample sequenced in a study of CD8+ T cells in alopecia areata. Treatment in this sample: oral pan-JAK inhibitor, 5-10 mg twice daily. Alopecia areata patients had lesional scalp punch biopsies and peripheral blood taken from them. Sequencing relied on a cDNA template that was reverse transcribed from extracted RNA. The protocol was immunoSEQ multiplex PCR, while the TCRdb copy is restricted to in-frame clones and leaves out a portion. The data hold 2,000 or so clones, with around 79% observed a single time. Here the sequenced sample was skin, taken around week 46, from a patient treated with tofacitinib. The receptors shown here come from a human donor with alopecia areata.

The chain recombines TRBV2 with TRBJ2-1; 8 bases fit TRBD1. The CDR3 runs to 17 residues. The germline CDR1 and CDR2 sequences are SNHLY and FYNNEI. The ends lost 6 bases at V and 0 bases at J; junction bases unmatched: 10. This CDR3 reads CASSGRDRFSSYNEQFF. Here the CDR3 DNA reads TGTGCCAGCAGCGGCCGGGACAGGTTTAGCTCCTACAATGAGCAGTTCTTC. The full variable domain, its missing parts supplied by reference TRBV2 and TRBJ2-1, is EPEVTQTPSHQVTQMGQEVILRCVPISNHLYFYWYRQILGQKVEFLVSFYNNEISEKSEIFDDQFSVERPDGSNFTLKIRSTKLEDSAMYFCASSGRDRFSSYNEQFFGPGTRLTVL.

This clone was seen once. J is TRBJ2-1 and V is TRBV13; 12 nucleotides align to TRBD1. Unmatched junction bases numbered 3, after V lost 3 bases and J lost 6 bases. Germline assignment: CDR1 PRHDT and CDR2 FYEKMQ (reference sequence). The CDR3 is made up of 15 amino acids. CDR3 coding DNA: TGTGCCAGCAGCTTCCCGGGACAGGGGGCCAATGAGCAGTTCTTC. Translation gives CASSFPGQGANEQFF.

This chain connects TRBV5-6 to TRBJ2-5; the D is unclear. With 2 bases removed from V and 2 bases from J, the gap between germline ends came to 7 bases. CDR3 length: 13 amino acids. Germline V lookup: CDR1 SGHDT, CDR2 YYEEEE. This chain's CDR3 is CASSFVGQETQYF. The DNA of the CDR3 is TGTGCCAGCAGCTTTGTTGGGCAAGAGACCCAGTACTTC.

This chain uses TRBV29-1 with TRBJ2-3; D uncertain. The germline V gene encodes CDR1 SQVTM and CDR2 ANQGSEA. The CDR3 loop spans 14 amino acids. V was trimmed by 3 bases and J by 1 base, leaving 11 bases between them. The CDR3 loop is CSVDGVVGTDTQYF. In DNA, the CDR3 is TGCAGCGTTGATGGGGTGGTGGGCACAGATACGCAGTATTTT.

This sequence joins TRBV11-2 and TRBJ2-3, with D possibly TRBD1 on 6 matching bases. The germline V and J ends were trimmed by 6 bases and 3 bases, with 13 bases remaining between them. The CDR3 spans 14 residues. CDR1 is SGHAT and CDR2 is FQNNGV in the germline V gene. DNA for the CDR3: TGTGCCAGCAGTTTTACCAGGGGTACAGATACGCAGTATTTT. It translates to CASSFTRGTDTQYF.

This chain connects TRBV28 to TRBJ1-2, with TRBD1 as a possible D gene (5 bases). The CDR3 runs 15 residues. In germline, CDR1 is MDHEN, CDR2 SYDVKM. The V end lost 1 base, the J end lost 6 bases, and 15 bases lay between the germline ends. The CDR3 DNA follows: TGTGCCAGCAGTTTATATCGGGACTCGGAACATGGCTACACCTTC. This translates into CASSLYRDSEHGYTF.

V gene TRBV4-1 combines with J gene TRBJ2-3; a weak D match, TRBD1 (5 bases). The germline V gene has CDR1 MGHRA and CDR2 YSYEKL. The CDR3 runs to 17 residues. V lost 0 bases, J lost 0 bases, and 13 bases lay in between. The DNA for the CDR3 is TGCGCCAGCAGCCAAGAAGTCGACAGAATAAGCACAGATACGCAGTATTTT. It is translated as CASSQEVDRISTDTQYF.

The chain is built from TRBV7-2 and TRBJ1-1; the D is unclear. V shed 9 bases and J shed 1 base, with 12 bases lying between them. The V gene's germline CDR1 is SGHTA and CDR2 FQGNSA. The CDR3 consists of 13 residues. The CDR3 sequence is CASDATQNTEAFF. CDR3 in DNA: TGTGCCAGTGACGCCACTCAGAACACTGAAGCTTTCTTT.

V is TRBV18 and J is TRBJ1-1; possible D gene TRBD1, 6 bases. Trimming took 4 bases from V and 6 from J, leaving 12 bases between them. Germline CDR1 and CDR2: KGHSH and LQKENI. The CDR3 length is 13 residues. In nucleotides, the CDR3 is TGTGCCAGCTCACAACAGGGTAACCCTGAAGCTTTCTTT. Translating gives CASSQQGNPEAFF.

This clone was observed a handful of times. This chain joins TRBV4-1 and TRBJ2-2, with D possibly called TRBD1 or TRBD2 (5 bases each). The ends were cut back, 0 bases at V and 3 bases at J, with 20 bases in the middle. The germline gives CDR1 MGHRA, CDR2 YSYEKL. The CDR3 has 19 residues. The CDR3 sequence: CASSQDYWQGSVDTGELFF. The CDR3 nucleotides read TGCGCCAGCAGCCAAGATTACTGGCAGGGTAGCGTCGACACCGGGGAGCTGTTTTTT.

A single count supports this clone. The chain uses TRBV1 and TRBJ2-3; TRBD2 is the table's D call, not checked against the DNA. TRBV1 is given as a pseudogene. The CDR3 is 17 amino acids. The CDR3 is CTSSQRTTSKSTDTQYF. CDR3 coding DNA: TGCACCAGCAGCCAACGAACGACTAGCAAAAGCACAGATACGCAGTATTTT.

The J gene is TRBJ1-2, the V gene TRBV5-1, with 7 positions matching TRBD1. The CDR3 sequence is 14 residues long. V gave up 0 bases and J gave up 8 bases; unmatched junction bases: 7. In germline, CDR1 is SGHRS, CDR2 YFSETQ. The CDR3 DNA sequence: TGCGCCAGCAGCTTGGCCTACAGGGGCAGCGGCTACACCTTC. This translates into CASSLAYRGSGYTF.

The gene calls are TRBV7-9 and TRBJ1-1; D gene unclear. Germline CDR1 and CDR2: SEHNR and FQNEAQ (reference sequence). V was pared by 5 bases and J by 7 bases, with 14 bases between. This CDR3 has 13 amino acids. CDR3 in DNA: TGTGCCAGCAGCAAAGGCGCAAGCAGTGAAGCTTTCTTT. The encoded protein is CASSKGASSEAFF.

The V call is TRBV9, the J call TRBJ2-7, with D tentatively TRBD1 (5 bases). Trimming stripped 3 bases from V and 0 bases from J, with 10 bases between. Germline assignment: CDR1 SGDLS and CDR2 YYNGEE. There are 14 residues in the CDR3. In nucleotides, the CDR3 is TGTGCCAGCAGCGCGAGCAGGGCCTCCTACGAGCAGTACTTC. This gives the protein CASSASRASYEQYF. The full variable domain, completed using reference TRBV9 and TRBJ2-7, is DSGVTQTPKHLITATGQRVTLRCSPRSGDLSVYWYQQSLDQGLQFLIQYYNGEERAKGNILERFSAQQFPDLHSELNLSSLELGDSALYFCASSASRASYEQYFGPGTRLTVT.

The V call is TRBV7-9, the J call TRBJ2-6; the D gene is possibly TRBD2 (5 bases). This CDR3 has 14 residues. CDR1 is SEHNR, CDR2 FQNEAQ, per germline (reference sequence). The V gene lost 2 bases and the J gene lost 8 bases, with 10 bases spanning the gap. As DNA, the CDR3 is TGTGCCAGCAGCTTATTCCCGGGGACCAACGTCCTGACTTTC. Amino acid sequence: CASSLFPGTNVLTF.

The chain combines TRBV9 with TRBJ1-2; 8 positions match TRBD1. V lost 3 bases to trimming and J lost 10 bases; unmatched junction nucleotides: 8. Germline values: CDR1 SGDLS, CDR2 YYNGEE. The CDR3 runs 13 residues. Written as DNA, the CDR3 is TGTGCCAGCAGCGCCCGGGACAGGACCGCCTACACCTTC. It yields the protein CASSARDRTAYTF.

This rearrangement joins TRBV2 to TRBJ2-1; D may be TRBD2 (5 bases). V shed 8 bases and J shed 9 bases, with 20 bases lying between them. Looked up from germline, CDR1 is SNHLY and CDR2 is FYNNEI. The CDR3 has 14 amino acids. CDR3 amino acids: CASRLSIGKGEQFF. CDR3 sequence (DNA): TGTGCCAGCCGACTGTCTATCGGGAAGGGTGAGCAGTTCTTC.

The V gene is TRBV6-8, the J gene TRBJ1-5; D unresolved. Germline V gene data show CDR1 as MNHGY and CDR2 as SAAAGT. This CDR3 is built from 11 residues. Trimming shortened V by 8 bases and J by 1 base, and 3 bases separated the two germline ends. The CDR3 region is CASGSNQPQHF. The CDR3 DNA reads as TGTGCCAGCGGCAGCAATCAGCCCCAGCATTTT.

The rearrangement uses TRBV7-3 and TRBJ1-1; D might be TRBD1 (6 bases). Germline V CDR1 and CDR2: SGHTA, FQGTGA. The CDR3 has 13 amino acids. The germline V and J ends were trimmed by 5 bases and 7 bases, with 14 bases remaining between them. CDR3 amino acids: CASSPTGLGEAFF. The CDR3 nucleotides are TGTGCCAGCAGCCCTACAGGGTTGGGTGAAGCTTTCTTT.

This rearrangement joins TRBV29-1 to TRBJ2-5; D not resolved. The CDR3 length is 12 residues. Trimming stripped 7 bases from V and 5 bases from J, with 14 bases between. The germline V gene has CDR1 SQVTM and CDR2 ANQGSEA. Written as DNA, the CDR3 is TGCAGCGCTCCCTGGGGTAGGGAGACCCAGTACTTC. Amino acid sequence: CSAPWGRETQYF.

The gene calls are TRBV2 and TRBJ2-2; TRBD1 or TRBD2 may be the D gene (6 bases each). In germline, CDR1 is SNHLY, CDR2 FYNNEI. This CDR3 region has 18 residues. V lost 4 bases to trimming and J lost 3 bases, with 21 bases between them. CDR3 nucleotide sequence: TGTGCCAGCAGTGGGAGGGACATGGGGGACACTTACACCGGGGAGCTGTTTTTT. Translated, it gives CASSGRDMGDTYTGELFF.

The CDR3 nucleotides are TGTGCCAGCAGCTTGGCAGGGGGCAGTCTGGAGCAGTACTTC. Residues: CASSLAGGSLEQYF. This sequence joins TRBV11-3 and TRBJ2-7, with 8 bases identical to TRBD1. The CDR3 is 14 amino acids. CDR1 is SGHNT, CDR2 YENEEA, per germline. After removal of 3 bases from V and 7 bases from J, the junction contained 8 bases not matched to a gene.

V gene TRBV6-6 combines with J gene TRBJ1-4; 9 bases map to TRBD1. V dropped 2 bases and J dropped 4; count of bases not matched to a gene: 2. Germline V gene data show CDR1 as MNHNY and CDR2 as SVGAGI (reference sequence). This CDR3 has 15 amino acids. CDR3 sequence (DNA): TGTGCCAGCAGTTACCCGGGACAGGGTAATGAAAAACTGTTTTTT. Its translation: CASSYPGQGNEKLFF.

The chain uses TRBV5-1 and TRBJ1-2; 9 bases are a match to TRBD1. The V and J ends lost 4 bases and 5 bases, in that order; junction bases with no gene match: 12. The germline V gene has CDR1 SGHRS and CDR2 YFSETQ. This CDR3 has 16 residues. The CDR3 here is CASSGGQGEIRYGYTF. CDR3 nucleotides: TGCGCCAGCAGCGGGGGACAGGGAGAAATACGGTATGGCTACACCTTC.

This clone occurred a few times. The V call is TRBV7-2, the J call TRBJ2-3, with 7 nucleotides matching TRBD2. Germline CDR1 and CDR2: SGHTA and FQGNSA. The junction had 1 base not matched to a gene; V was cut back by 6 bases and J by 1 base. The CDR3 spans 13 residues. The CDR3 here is CASSGGGTDTQYF. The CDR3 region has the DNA TGTGCCAGCAGTGGGGGGGGCACAGATACGCAGTATTTT.

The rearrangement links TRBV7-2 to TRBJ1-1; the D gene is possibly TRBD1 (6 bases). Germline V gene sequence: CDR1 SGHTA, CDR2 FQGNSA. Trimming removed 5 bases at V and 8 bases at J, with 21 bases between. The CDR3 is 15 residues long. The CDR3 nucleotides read TGTGCCAGCAGCCTGTGGGCCGAGGGGGGGATCGAAGCTTTCTTT. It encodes CASSLWAEGGIEAFF.

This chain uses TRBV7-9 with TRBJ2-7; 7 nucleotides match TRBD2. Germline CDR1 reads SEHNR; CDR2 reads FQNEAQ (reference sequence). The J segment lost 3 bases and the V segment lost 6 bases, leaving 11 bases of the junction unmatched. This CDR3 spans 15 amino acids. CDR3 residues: CASSYVAGRLYEQYF. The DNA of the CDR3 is TGTGCCAGCAGTTATGTAGCGGGCCGGCTCTACGAGCAGTACTTC.

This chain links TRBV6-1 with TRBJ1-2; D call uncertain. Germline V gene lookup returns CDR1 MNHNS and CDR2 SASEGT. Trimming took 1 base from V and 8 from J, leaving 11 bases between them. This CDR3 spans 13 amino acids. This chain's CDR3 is CASSEGRREGYTF. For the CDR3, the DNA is TGTGCCAGCAGTGAAGGTCGGCGGGAGGGCTACACCTTC.

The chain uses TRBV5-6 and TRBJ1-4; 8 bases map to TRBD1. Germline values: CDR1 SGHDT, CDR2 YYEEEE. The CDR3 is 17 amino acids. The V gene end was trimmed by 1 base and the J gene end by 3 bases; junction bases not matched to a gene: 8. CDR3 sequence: CASSLWTGTKANEKLFF. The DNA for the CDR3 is TGTGCCAGCAGCTTGTGGACAGGGACCAAGGCTAATGAAAAACTGTTTTTT.

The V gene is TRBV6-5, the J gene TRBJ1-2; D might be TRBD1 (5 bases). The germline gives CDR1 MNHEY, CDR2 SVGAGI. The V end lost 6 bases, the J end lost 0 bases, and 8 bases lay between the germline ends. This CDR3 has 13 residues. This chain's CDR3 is CASRETANYGYTF. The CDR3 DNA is TGTGCCAGCAGAGAGACAGCTAACTATGGCTACACCTTC.

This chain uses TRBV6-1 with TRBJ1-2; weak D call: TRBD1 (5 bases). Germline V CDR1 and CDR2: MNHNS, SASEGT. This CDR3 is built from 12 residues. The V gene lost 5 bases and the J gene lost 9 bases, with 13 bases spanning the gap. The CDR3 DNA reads TGTGCCAGCAGTCCAGGGTGGGTCCGCTACACCTTC. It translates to CASSPGWVRYTF.

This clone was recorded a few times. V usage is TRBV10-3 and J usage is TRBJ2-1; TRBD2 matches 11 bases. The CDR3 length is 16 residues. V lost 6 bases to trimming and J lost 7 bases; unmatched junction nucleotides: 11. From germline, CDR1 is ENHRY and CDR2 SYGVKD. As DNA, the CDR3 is TGTGCCATCAGCGATAATCTAGCGGGGGGAGGTAATGAGCAGTTCTTC. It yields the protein CAISDNLAGGGNEQFF.